These 10 T cell receptor beta chains were sequenced from one sample in a study of blood T cell dynamics during melanoma immunotherapy. As to time point: week 3, after first cycle of checkpoint inhibitor. The data were produced by immunoSEQ multiplex PCR, yet TCRdb's version contains in-frame clones alone and is incomplete. The sample carries thousands of clones, less than 90% recorded once. The sample here was blood, taken from a patient treated with checkpoint blockade. The source of these receptors is a human donor with melanoma.

The V gene is TRBV7-9, the J gene TRBJ2-3; 12 nucleotides agree with TRBD2. CDR1 is SEHNR, CDR2 FQNEAQ, per germline (reference sequence). CDR3 size: 14 residues. The junction had 6 bases not matched to a gene; V was cut back by 0 bases and J by 14 bases. The CDR3 protein is CASSLALAGGAAYF. The CDR3, as DNA: TGTGCCAGCAGCTTAGCACTAGCGGGGGGTGCCGCGTATTTT.

The chain couples TRBV30 to TRBJ2-2; no reliable D call. Germline loops: CDR1 GTSNPN, CDR2 SVGIG (reference sequence). The CDR3 loop spans 13 amino acids. The V gene lost 7 bases and the J gene lost 4 bases, with 13 bases spanning the gap. The CDR3 DNA reads as TGTGCCTCCTCCGCCCAGCTCACCGGGGAGCTGTTTTTT. This encodes CASSAQLTGELFF.

J is TRBJ1-1 and V is TRBV11-2; a weak D match, TRBD1 (6 bases). The length of the CDR3 is 11 residues. Deletions cut 5 bases from V and 11 bases from J, with 12 bases between. Germline lookup yields CDR1 SGHAT and CDR2 FQNNGV. CDR3 nucleotide sequence: TGTGCCAGCAGCCCCACAGGGAAGGCTTTCTTT. This codes for CASSPTGKAFF.

The chain links TRBV14 to TRBJ2-2, with 9 bases identical to TRBD1. CDR1 is SGHDN and CDR2 is FVKESK in the germline V gene. V lost 3 bases to trimming and J lost 4 bases; unmatched junction nucleotides: 6. The CDR3 is made up of 16 amino acids. The CDR3 reads CASSHTGGLGTGELFF. CDR3 DNA: TGTGCCAGCAGCCATACAGGGGGCTTGGGCACCGGGGAGCTGTTTTTT.

The V gene is TRBV11-2, the J gene TRBJ2-2; 7 nucleotides agree with TRBD2. Germline CDR1 and CDR2: SGHAT and FQNNGV. The CDR3 covers 15 residues. J lost 6 bases, V lost 5 bases, and 9 bases had no gene match. In nucleotides, the CDR3 is TGTGCCAGCAGCCTCGAGCGGGGAGGGGCCGGGGAGCTGTTTTTT. It yields the protein CASSLERGGAGELFF.

This clone was detected only a few times. V and J are TRBV27 and TRBJ1-6, with D unresolved. Germline CDR1 and CDR2: MNHEY and SMNVEV (reference sequence). The V gene lost 5 bases and the J gene lost 9 bases, with 14 bases spanning the gap. CDR3 size: 14 residues. The CDR3 loop is CASSKESGVSPLHF. CDR3 coding DNA: TGTGCCAGCAGTAAGGAGTCCGGGGTTTCACCCCTCCACTTT.

The chain couples TRBV18 to TRBJ1-1; D may be TRBD1 (5 bases). CDR1 is KGHSH, CDR2 LQKENI, per germline. The CDR3 has 14 amino acids. The V end lost 3 bases, the J end lost 3 bases, and 11 bases lay between the germline ends. The CDR3 sequence: CASSPAGIDTEAFF. The CDR3 nucleotides read TGTGCCAGCTCACCCGCAGGGATAGACACTGAAGCTTTCTTT.

The chain links TRBV19 to TRBJ1-1, with 7 bases aligning to TRBD1. Germline assignment: CDR1 LNHDA and CDR2 SQIVND (reference sequence). CDR3 length: 14 amino acids. Trimming cost V 2 bases and J 3 bases; bases outside gene matches: 3. The CDR3 loop reads CASSIQGGDTEAFF. DNA for the CDR3: TGTGCCAGTAGTATACAAGGGGGCGACACTGAAGCTTTCTTT.

The chain joins TRBV11-3 to TRBJ2-7; D might be TRBD1 (6 bases). Germline-derived CDR1 and CDR2 are SGHNT and YENEEA. The CDR3 spans 15 residues. V dropped 3 bases and J dropped 3 bases, with 15 bases sitting between them. The DNA of the CDR3 is TGTGCCAGCAGCTTGGGCAGGGACAACGTCTACGAGCAGTACTTC. This sequence encodes CASSLGRDNVYEQYF.

This sequence joins TRBV6-4 and TRBJ1-1; possible D gene TRBD1, 5 bases. With 0 bases removed from V and 5 bases from J, the gap between germline ends came to 10 bases. Germline values: CDR1 MRHNA, CDR2 SNTAGT. CDR3 length: 14 amino acids. This chain's CDR3 is CASSDSSKGTEAFF. CDR3 nucleotide sequence: TGTGCCAGCAGTGACTCTTCCAAGGGGACTGAAGCTTTCTTT.